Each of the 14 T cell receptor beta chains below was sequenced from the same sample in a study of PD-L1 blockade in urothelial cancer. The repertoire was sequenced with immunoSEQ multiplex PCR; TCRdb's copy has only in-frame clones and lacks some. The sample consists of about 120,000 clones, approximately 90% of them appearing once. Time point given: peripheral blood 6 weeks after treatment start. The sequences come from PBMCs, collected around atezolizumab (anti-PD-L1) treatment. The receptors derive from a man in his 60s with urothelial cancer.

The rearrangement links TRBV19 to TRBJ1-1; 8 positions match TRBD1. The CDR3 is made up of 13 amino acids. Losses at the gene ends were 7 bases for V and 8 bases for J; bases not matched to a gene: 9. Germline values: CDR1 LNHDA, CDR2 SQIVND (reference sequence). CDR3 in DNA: TGTGCCAGTAAGAAAGGGACAGGCCGGGAAGCTTTCTTT. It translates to CASKKGTGREAFF. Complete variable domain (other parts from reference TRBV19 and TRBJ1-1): DGGITQSPKYLFRKEGQNVTLSCEQNLNHDAMYWYRQDPGQGLRLIYYSQIVNDFQKGDIAEGYSVSREKKESFPLTVTSAQKNPTAFYLCASKKGTGREAFFGQGTRLTVV.

The CDR3 sequence is CASSLGQDENTIYF. Written as DNA, the CDR3 is TGTGCCAGCAGCTTAGGACAGGATGAAAACACCATATATTTT. The chain employs TRBV11-2 and TRBJ1-3; D perhaps matches TRBD1 (6 bases). The CDR3 has 14 amino acids. V was trimmed by 1 base and J by 6 bases, leaving 10 bases between them. Germline CDR1 is SGHAT and CDR2 is FQNNGV.

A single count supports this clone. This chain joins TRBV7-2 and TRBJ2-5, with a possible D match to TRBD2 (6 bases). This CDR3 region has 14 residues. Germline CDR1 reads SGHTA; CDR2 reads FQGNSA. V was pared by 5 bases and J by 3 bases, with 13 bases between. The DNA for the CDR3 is TGTGCCAGCAGCCTCGGGGTAGCGGAAGAGACCCAGTACTTC. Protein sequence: CASSLGVAEETQYF.

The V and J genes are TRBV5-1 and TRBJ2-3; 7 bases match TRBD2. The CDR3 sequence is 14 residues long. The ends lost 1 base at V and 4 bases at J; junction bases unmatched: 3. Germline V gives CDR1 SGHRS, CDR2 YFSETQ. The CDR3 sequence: CASSLRGDSDTQYF. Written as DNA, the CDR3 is TGCGCCAGCAGCTTGCGGGGGGATTCAGATACGCAGTATTTT.

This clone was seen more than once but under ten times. CDR3 DNA: TGTGCCAGTAGCCTGACAGGGGGCAGTCAGCCCCAGCATTTT. Translation: CASSLTGGSQPQHF. The chain couples TRBV19 to TRBJ1-5; 10 bases line up with TRBD1. The germline CDR1 and CDR2 sequences are LNHDA and SQIVND (reference sequence). This CDR3 region has 14 residues. With V trimmed by 6 bases and J by 6 bases, 5 bases remained unmatched.

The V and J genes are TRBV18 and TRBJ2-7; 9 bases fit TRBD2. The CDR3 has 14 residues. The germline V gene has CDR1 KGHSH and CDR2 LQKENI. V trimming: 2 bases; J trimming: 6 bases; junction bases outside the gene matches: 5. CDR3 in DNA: TGTGCCAGCTCACCATTGCGGGAGGGCCTCGAGCAGTACTTC. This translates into CASSPLREGLEQYF. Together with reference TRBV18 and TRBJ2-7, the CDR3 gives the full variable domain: NAGVMQNPRHLVRRRGQEARLRCSPMKGHSHVYWYRQLPEEGLKFMVYLQKENIIDESGMPKERFSAEFPKEGPSILRIQQVVRGDSAAYFCASSPLREGLEQYFGPGTRLTVT.

The CDR3 here is CASSQAGTGNTGELFF. For the CDR3, the DNA is TGTGCCAGCAGCCAAGCCGGGACAGGGAACACCGGGGAGCTGTTTTTT. The chain joins TRBV4-2 to TRBJ2-2; 8 positions match TRBD1. Germline CDR1 is LGHNA and CDR2 is YNFKEQ. V gave up 1 base and J gave up 1 base; unmatched junction bases: 2. The CDR3 extends over 16 amino acids.

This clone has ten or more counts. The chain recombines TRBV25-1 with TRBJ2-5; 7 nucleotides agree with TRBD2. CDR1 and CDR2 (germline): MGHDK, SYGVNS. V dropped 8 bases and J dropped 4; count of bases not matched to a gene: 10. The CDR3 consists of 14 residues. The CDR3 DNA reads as TGTGCCAGCGGGGGTCGGGGCGGGGGAGAGACCCAGTACTTC. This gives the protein CASGGRGGGETQYF.

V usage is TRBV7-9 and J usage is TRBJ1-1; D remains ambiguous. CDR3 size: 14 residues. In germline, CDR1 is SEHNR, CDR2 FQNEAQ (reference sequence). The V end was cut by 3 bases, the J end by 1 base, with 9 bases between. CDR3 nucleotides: TGTGCCAGCAGCTTTCAACTGCAGAACACTGAAGCTTTCTTT. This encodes CASSFQLQNTEAFF.

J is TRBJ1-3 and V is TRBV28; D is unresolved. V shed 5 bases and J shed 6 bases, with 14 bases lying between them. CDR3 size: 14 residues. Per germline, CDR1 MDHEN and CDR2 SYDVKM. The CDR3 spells CASSLMILVNTIYF. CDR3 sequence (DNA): TGTGCCAGCAGTCTGATGATTTTAGTAAACACCATATATTTT.

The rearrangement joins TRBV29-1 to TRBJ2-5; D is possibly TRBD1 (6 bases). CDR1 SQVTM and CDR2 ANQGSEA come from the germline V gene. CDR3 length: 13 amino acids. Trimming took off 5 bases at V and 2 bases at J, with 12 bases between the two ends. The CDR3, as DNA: TGCAGCGTTTTGACAGGAAATCAAGAGACCCAGTACTTC. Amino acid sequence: CSVLTGNQETQYF. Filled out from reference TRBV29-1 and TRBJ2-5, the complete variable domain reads SAVISQKPSRDICQRGTSLTIQCQVDSQVTMMFWYRQQPGQSLTLIATANQGSEATYESGFVIDKFPISRPNLTFSTLTVSNMSPEDSSIYLCSVLTGNQETQYFGPGTRLLVL.

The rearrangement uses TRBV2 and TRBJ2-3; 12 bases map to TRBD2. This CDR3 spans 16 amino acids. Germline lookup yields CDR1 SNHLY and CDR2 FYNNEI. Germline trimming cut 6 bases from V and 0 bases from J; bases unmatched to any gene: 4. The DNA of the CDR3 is TGTGCCAGCAGGTTACTAGCGGGGGGTAGCACAGATACGCAGTATTTT. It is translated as CASRLLAGGSTDTQYF. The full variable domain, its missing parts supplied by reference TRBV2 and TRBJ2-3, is EPEVTQTPSHQVTQMGQEVILRCVPISNHLYFYWYRQILGQKVEFLVSFYNNEISEKSEIFDDQFSVERPDGSNFTLKIRSTKLEDSAMYFCASRLLAGGSTDTQYFGPGTRLTVL.

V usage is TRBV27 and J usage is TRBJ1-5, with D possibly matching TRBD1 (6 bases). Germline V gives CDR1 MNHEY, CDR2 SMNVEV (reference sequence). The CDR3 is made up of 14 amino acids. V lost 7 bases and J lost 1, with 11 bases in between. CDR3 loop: CASTGVGSNQPQHF. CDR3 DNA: TGTGCCAGCACAGGGGTAGGGAGCAATCAGCCCCAGCATTTT.

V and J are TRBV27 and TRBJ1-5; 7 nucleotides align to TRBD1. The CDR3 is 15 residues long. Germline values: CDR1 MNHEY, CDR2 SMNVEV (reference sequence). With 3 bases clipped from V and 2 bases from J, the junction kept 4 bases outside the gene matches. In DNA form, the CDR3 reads TGTGCCAGCAGTTTCGGGACAGAGGGCAATCAGCCCCAGCATTTT. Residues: CASSFGTEGNQPQHF.